This TCR beta chain was profiled in a study of CD8+CD57+ T cells in acquired aplastic anemia. Sequenced patients had shown CD8+CD57+ cell expansion by flow cytometry. Trimming cost V 0 bases and J 3 bases; bases outside gene matches: 7. This CDR3 spans 16 amino acids. Germline V gene data show CDR1 as KGHDR and CDR2 as SFDVKD. TCR beta VDJ and CDR3 profiles were obtained from a genomic DNA template. TCRdb passed the reads through MiXCR, listing each CDR3 protein once. The repertoire includes roughly 190,000 distinct CDR3 sequences, just under 50% of them detected once, and approximately 9.7% sits in the top ten.

The rearrangement uses TRBV24-1 and TRBJ2-7; 7 bases fit TRBD1. Sequences were obtained from sorted CD4+, CD8+, or CD8+CD57+ T cells (not recorded which) from PBMCs. This receptor was identified in a human donor with aplastic anemia. CDR3 protein: CATSDLEGQINYEQYF. Written as DNA, the CDR3 is TGTGCCACCAGTGATTTGGAGGGACAGATAAACTACGAGCAGTACTTC.